This T cell receptor beta chain comes out of a study of cytomegalovirus exposure and HLA in healthy donors. The germline V gene encodes CDR1 MNHEY and CDR2 SMNVEV (reference sequence). The CDR3 has 16 amino acids. Deletions cut 2 bases from V and 0 bases from J, with 11 bases between. Researchers ran the PCR with 60 Vbeta and 13 Jbeta primers. Sequenced by immunoSEQ multiplex PCR; TCRdb stores in-frame clones only, minus some. The sample yields around 180,000 clones, about 80% seen once. This receptor was identified in a man aged 25 to 40 in good health and CMV-seropositive. Sequencing was carried out using PBMCs. The chain recombines TRBV27 with TRBJ2-1; D gene uncertain. In nucleotides, the CDR3 is TGTGCCAGCAGTTTAGTGACTCGGAGCTCCTACAATGAGCAGTTCTTC. As protein: CASSLVTRSSYNEQFF.